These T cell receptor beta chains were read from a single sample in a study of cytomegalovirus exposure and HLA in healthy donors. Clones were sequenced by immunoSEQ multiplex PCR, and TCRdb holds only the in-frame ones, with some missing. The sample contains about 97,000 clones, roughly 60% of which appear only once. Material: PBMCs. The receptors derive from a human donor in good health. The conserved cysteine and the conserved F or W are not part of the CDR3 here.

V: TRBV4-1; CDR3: ASSQGPQGYEQY
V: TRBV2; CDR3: ASSDGGTSGETQY
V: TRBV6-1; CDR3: ASFQARNTEAF
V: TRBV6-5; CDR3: ASSSGRLYNEQF
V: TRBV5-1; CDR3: ASSKDRGRVGDTQY
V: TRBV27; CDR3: ASSLNKGARYEQY
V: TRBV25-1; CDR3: ASSGRQSYNEQF
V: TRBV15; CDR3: ATSRYPGQGDTEAF
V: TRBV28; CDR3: ASSQTANEKLF
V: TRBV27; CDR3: ASSSRGLGVKLF
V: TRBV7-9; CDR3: ASSLGEFEYEQY
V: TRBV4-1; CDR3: ASSRDPGLAGYEQY
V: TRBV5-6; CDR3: ASSPAGTGDAEQY
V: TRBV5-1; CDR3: ASSSGLAGGSLNEQF
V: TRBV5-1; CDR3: ASSLVSGTSANEQF
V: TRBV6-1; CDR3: ASSETRGEGTGELF
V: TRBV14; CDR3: ASSPPQGLSDTQY
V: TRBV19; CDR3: ASSTPQGAGDTQY
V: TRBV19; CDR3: ASSPRQGAYEQY
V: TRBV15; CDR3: ATSRDQGETQY
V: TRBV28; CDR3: ASSLGLSGANVLT
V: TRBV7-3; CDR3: ASSLRGTEYRTDTQY
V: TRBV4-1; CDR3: ASSQDLRQGLNEQF
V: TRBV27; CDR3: ASSFRDRNSPLH
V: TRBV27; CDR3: ASSLTTGGGLYEQY
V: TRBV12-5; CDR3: ASGLEGLADYTGELF
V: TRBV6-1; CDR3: ASRELGGQDEQF
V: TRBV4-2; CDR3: ASSQEWGGELAVSYEQY
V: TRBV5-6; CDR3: ASSLRGTNNEQF
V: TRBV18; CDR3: ASSPGRIGTQY
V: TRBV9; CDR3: ASSPGQDRFTGELF
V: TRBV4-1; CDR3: ASSQGQTARSETQY
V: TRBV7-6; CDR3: ASSARQGETQY
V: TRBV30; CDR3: AWTLGGSPEAF
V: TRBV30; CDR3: AWSGGGSTEAF
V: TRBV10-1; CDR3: ASSETGRQKLF
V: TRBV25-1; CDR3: ASSDPTGFHGYT
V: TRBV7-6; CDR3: ASSSGLAGEQF
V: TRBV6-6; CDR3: ASRLQGASYEQY
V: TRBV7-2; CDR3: ASSRYGSQETQY
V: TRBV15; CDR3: ATSRGLELAGALPGELF
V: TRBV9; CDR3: ASSVAPGTSAVLYNEQF
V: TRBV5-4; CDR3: ASSLRRQNEQF
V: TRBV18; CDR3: ASSPGGYEDRLGAF
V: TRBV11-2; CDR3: ASSLLAGEYNEQF
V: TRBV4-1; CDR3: ASSQEDTSSYEQY
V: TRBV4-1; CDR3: ASSHLAGVVKNIQY
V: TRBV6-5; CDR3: ASRRPGQGRDGYT
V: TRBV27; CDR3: ASSYRQGNQPQH
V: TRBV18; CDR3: ASSTTEANYGYT
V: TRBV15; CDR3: ATSRDGRGEGNIQY
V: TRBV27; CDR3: ASSLNSGNDEQY
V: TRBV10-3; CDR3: AISASLAGDEQF
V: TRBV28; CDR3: ASSPLGLDGYEQY
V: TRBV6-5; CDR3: ASSGTGDQPQH
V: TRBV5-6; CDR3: ASSLAFRKGGAYEQY
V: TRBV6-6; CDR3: ASSGTRDSREAF
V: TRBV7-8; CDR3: ASSLGQGASEAF
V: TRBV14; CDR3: ASSQDRLAYEQY